This T cell receptor beta chain was profiled in a study of cytomegalovirus exposure and HLA in healthy donors. Study-level information: Findings of an earlier analysis included more than 90 million unique TCR beta sequences from 180 million or so T cells. Study-wide points: Among TCR beta chains, those listed as cytomegalovirus-associated numbered some 170. A few of the chains that were CMV-associated were confirmed in vitro to be specific for CMV antigens.

A word on this clone: Its antigen is not identified.

Germline assignment: CDR1 LNHNV and CDR2 YYDKDF (reference sequence). Trimming took 0 bases from V and 7 from J; bases not matched to a gene: 14. The CDR3 spans 18 residues. 13 Jbeta primers and 60 Vbeta primers were used for the PCR. Produced via immunoSEQ multiplex PCR; TCRdb's table is partial and in-frame only. The data contain about 190,000 clones, just under 75% of them seen just once; the ten biggest clones take up roughly 2.8%. The receptor's source is a woman under 40 in good health and CMV-seropositive. The sequencing sample was made of PBMCs. The chain carries TRBV15 and TRBJ2-1, with 8 bases aligning to TRBD2. The CDR3 region has the DNA TGTGCCACCAGCAGAGATCGGGGGGGAGGCGGGAGACGTAATGAGCAGTTCTTC. Protein: CATSRDRGGGGRRNEQFF.